These 7 T cell receptor beta chains were sequenced from one sample in a study of a mutant IDH1 vaccine in newly diagnosed glioma. Their target antigens are unknown. Time point in this sample: week 47, end of study. It was 300 ug of mutant IDH1 20-mer peptide that made up each vaccine dose, given with topical imiquimod. Profiled with immunoSEQ multiplex PCR; TCRdb holds only in-frame clones, not every one. Found here are fewer than 95,000 clones, approximately 75% of them singletons; the top ten hold roughly 5.6%. This sample comprised PBMCs, obtained from a glioma patient whose treatment included an IDH1 peptide vaccine. The receptor source for this set is a middle-aged man with glioma.

V usage is TRBV6-4 and J usage is TRBJ2-2; D call uncertain. V dropped 3 bases and J dropped 0 bases, with 5 bases sitting between them. Germline-derived CDR1 and CDR2 are MRHNA and SNTAGT. CDR3 length: 14 amino acids. The CDR3 nucleotides are TGTGCCAGCAGTGAGATCGCGAACACCGGGGAGCTGTTTTTT. This encodes CASSEIANTGELFF.

This chain uses TRBV7-9 with TRBJ2-1; 7 bases are a match to TRBD1. Germline CDR1 is SEHNR and CDR2 is FQNEAQ (reference sequence). CDR3 length: 16 amino acids. V trimming: 2 bases; J trimming: 7 bases; junction bases outside the gene matches: 11. The CDR3 DNA follows: TGTGCCAGCAGCTTACTGGGTGCAGGGGGTAATAATGAGCAGTTCTTC. As protein: CASSLLGAGGNNEQFF.

The V and J genes are TRBV2 and TRBJ1-6; a weak D match, TRBD1 (5 bases). Per the germline V gene, CDR1 is SNHLY and CDR2 is FYNNEI. Between the trimmed V and J ends, which lost 5 bases and 13 bases, there was a span of 15 bases. There are 13 residues in the CDR3. CDR3 protein: CASSPLAGVPLHF. CDR3 nucleotides: TGTGCCAGCAGTCCTCTCGCGGGGGTGCCCCTCCACTTT.

The chain has TRBV19 and TRBJ2-1; no definite D call. V was cut by 1 base and J by 0 bases, with 7 bases left in between. Germline CDR1 LNHDA, CDR2 SQIVND (reference sequence). CDR3 length equals 15 residues. CDR3 residues: CASSIGASSYNEQFF. CDR3 coding DNA: TGTGCCAGTAGTATAGGGGCTAGCTCCTACAATGAGCAGTTCTTC.

This clone has only one observation. The rearrangement uses TRBV30 and TRBJ1-6, with 7 bases that match TRBD1. The germline V gene encodes CDR1 GTSNPN and CDR2 SVGIG (reference sequence). V gave up 7 bases and J gave up 5 bases; unmatched junction bases: 5. The CDR3 totals 13 residues. This CDR3 reads CAFRDRNNSPLHF. The CDR3 DNA reads as TGTGCCTTCCGGGACAGAAATAATTCACCCCTCCACTTT.

The chain employs TRBV10-1 and TRBJ2-3; no firm D call. The CDR3 runs to 13 residues. The germline V gene encodes CDR1 WNHNN and CDR2 SYGVQD (reference sequence). V lost 4 bases and J lost 1, with 6 bases in between. The CDR3 sequence is CASSASGTDTQYF. CDR3 DNA sequence: TGCGCCAGCAGTGCCTCGGGCACAGATACGCAGTATTTT.

This clone was found once. The genes are TRBV6-1 and TRBJ1-6, with D possibly being TRBD1 (5 bases). V gave up 7 bases and J gave up 7 bases, with 14 bases separating them. The V gene's germline CDR1 is MNHNS and CDR2 SASEGT. CDR3 length: 14 residues. The CDR3 DNA sequence: TGTGCCAGCAACCCTGGACATCTAAATTCACCCCTCCACTTT. It is translated as CASNPGHLNSPLHF.